This T cell receptor (beta chain) was recovered during a study of CD8 T cells in ankylosing spondylitis. In this sample, this clonotype turned up many times. TCRdb independently ran MiXCR on the 5' RACE reads; one entry per CDR3 protein. The sample consists of 200,000 to 250,000 distinct CDR3 sequences, roughly 8.2% of them appearing once. From germline, CDR1 is LNHDA and CDR2 SQIVND (reference sequence). Trimming removed 5 bases from V and 2 bases from J, with 14 bases in between. The CDR3 is made up of 15 amino acids. The J gene is TRBJ2-3, the V gene TRBV19; D may correspond to TRBD1 or TRBD2 (5 bases each). The material sequenced was blood, either unsorted or a sorted T cell fraction (not recorded which). The origin of this receptor is a female donor with ankylosing spondylitis or in good health (not recorded which). The CDR3 nucleotides are TGTGCCAGTAGTTTGGAGTGGGGACCCACAGATACGCAGTATTTT. It is translated as CASSLEWGPTDTQYF.